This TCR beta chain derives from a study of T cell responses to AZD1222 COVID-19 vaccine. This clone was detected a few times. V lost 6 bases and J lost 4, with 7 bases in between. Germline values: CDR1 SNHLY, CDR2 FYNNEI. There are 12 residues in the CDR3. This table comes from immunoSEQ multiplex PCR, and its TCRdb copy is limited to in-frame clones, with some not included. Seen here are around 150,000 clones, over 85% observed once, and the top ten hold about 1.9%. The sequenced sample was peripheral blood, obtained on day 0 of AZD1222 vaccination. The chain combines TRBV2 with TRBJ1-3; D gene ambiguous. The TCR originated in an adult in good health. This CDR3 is CASRESGNTIYF. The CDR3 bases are TGTGCCAGCAGAGAATCGGGAAACACCATATATTTT.